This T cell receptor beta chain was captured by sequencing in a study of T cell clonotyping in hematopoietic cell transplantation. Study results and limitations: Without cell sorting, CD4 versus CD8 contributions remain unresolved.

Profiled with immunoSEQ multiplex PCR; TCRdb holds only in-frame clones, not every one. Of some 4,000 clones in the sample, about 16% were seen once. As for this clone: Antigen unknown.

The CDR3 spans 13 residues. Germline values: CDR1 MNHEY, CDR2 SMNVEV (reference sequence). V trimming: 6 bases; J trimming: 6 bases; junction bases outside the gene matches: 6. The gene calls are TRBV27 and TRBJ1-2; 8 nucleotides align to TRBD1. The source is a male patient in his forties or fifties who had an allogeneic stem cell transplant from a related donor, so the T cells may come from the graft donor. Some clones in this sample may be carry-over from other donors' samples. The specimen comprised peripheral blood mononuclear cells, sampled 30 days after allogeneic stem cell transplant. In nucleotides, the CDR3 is TGTGCCAGCAGCCTGACAGGGGTGGATGGCTACACCTTC. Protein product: CASSLTGVDGYTF.